The 30 T cell receptor beta chains below were found in one sample sequenced in a study of molecular identifiers for immune sequencing clone quantification. MiXCR was run by TCRdb on the PCR reads, yielding one entry per CDR3 protein. The profile covers about 89,000 distinct CDR3 sequences, with over 15% appearing a single time and around 0.88% taken by the ten largest. Material: naive CD8+ T cells from blood, with Jurkat cell RNA spiked in. The subset was: FACS-sorted CD8+CD4-CCR7+CD45RA+ naive T cells. The receptors originated from a human donor in good health. Some libraries in this study had Jurkat cell RNA spiked in.

This clonotype was recorded at least ten times. The V call is TRBV13, the J call TRBJ2-3, with 8 bases fitting TRBD1. Per germline, CDR1 PRHDT and CDR2 FYEKMQ (reference sequence). The ends lost 5 bases at V and 0 bases at J; junction bases unmatched: 1. This CDR3 region has 14 residues. The CDR3 protein is CASSGQGSTDTQYF. The CDR3 DNA follows: TGTGCCAGCAGCGGACAGGGAAGCACAGATACGCAGTATTTT.

The chain has TRBV7-2 and TRBJ1-5, with 9 positions matching TRBD1. The assigned J gene may be wrong: the sequence end matches TRBJ2-3 better. Germline-derived CDR1 and CDR2 are SGHTA and FQGNSA. The CDR3 length is 15 residues. The CDR3 spells CASSVGTGSNRPQYF. The DNA for the CDR3 is TGTGCCAGCAGCGTGGGGACAGGGAGCAATCGGCCCCAGTATTTT.

This clonotype showed up many times. The chain's CDR3 is CASSRDPGISEQYF. Written as DNA, the CDR3 is TGTGCCAGCAGTCGTGACCCCGGAATAAGCGAGCAGTACTTC. The rearrangement joins TRBV27 to TRBJ2-7, with unresolved D. Germline V lookup: CDR1 MNHEY, CDR2 SMNVEV (reference sequence). The V gene lost 5 bases and the J gene lost 6 bases, with 17 bases spanning the gap. This CDR3 is built from 14 residues.

This clonotype was recorded at least ten times. The gene calls are TRBV28 and TRBJ1-1, with no clear D. This CDR3 comprises 14 residues. The V end lost 6 bases, the J end lost 0 bases, and 11 bases lay between the germline ends. Per the germline V gene, CDR1 is MDHEN and CDR2 is SYDVKM. CDR3 nucleotides: TGTGCCAGCAGCCTAACCCAGGTGAACACTGAAGCTTTCTTT. It is translated as CASSLTQVNTEAFF.

This clonotype was recorded at least ten times. The chain combines TRBV20-1 with TRBJ1-4; a weak D match, TRBD1 (6 bases). Germline lookup yields CDR1 DFQATT and CDR2 SNEGSKA (reference sequence). The CDR3 has 15 amino acids. V dropped 1 base and J dropped 6 bases, with 15 bases sitting between them. The CDR3 protein is CSARGWTAVDEKLFF. Written as DNA, the CDR3 is TGCAGTGCTAGAGGGTGGACAGCGGTGGATGAAAAACTGTTTTTT.

A word on this clonotype: This may be a read error: a much more frequent sequence differs by one nucleotide. The conserved final phenylalanine or tryptophan is absent from the CDR3, which likely points to a read error. This rearrangement joins TRBV2 to TRBJ1-2, with D perhaps matching TRBD1 (6 bases). Germline lookup yields CDR1 SNHLY and CDR2 FYNNEI. Trimming removed 6 bases from V and 0 bases from J, with 11 bases in between. The CDR3 has 14 amino acids. CDR3 residues: CASSRDTTNYGYTL. CDR3 coding DNA: TGTGCCAGCAGCCGGGACACAACTAACTATGGCTACACCCTC.

This clonotype appeared a single time. A much larger clone differs by one base, so this may be a read error. The V and J genes are TRBV19 and TRBJ2-3; weak D call: TRBD1 (5 bases). CDR1 is LNHDA and CDR2 is SQIVND in the germline V gene (reference sequence). There are 16 residues in the CDR3. V lost 6 bases to trimming and J lost 0 bases, with 16 bases between them. CDR3 region: CASSNPGIGSTDTQYF. The CDR3, as DNA: TGTGCCAGTAGCAACCCAGGGATTGGAAGCACAGATACGCAGTATTTT. The full variable domain, rest sourced from reference TRBV19 and TRBJ2-3, is DGGITQSPKYLFRKEGQNVTLSCEQNLNHDAMYWYRQDPGQGLRLIYYSQIVNDFQKGDIAEGYSVSREKKESFPLTVTSAQKNPTAFYLCASSNPGIGSTDTQYFGPGTRLTVL.

There are many counts of this clonotype. The chain is built from TRBV2 and TRBJ1-1; TRBD1 aligns across 7 bases. Germline V gene sequence: CDR1 SNHLY, CDR2 FYNNEI. Unmatched junction bases numbered 1, after V lost 6 bases and J lost 6 bases. The CDR3 sequence is 11 residues long. This CDR3 reads CASRTGPEAFF. DNA of the CDR3: TGTGCCAGCAGGACAGGGCCTGAAGCTTTCTTT.

This clonotype was picked up many times. The gene calls are TRBV4-3 and TRBJ1-3; 7 bases line up with TRBD1. The CDR3 covers 17 residues. CDR1 LGHNA and CDR2 YSLEER come from the germline V gene. V shed 4 bases and J 3 bases; nucleotides not matched to a gene: 12. The CDR3 is CASSPAGGGTYGNTIYF. The DNA of the CDR3 is TGCGCCAGCAGCCCAGCAGGGGGGGGGACATATGGAAACACCATATATTTT.

This clonotype was detected ten times or more. This sequence joins TRBV27 and TRBJ1-5; weak D call: TRBD1 (5 bases). Looked up from germline, CDR1 is MNHEY and CDR2 is SMNVEV (reference sequence). Trimming left V 3 bases short and J 5 bases short, with 8 bases between. CDR3 length: 13 amino acids. The CDR3 is CASSFSRDQPQHF. CDR3 nucleotide sequence: TGTGCCAGCAGTTTCTCCAGGGATCAGCCCCAGCATTTT.

This clonotype was seen many times. The V call is TRBV25-1, the J call TRBJ2-2; D is unresolved. The CDR3 has 13 amino acids. Trimming stripped 4 bases from V and 3 bases from J, with 6 bases between. Germline CDR1 is MGHDK and CDR2 is SYGVNS. The CDR3 DNA is TGTGCCAGCAGTGCCGGATACACCGGGGAGCTGTTTTTT. Its protein is CASSAGYTGELFF.

Many counts were recorded for this clonotype. The J gene is TRBJ2-2, the V gene TRBV30, with 7 bases that match TRBD1. This CDR3 spans 15 amino acids. Germline assignment: CDR1 GTSNPN and CDR2 SVGIG (reference sequence). V was clipped by 3 bases and J by 2 bases; unmatched bases: 6. The CDR3 here is CAWRPGQQNTGELFF. CDR3 nucleotide sequence: TGTGCCTGGAGGCCGGGACAGCAAAACACCGGGGAGCTGTTTTTT.

The table lists this clonotype with many counts. The genes are TRBV4-3 and TRBJ2-7; a possible D gene is TRBD2 (5 bases). V lost 0 bases to trimming and J lost 4 bases, with 16 bases between them. The CDR3 runs 16 residues. The germline V gene encodes CDR1 LGHNA and CDR2 YSLEER. The CDR3 sequence: CASSQEIRGRAYEQYF. The CDR3 nucleotides read TGCGCCAGCAGCCAAGAAATTCGCGGGCGCGCTTACGAGCAGTACTTC.

This clonotype was detected ten times or more. The genes are TRBV13 and TRBJ1-2, with D unresolved. The V gene lost 7 bases and the J gene lost 6 bases, with 6 bases spanning the gap. The CDR3 length is 10 residues. Per germline, CDR1 PRHDT and CDR2 FYEKMQ (reference sequence). The CDR3 nucleotides are TGTGCCAGCATCGAACATGGCTACACCTTC. It translates to CASIEHGYTF.

This clonotype has ten or more counts. This rearrangement joins TRBV20-1 to TRBJ2-3; D is undetermined. CDR1 is DFQATT, CDR2 SNEGSKA, per germline (reference sequence). V lost 4 bases and J 0 bases, leaving 8 bases between the germline ends. The CDR3 spans 13 residues. The CDR3 region is CSATLPSTDTQYF. The CDR3 DNA sequence: TGCAGTGCTACGCTACCCAGCACAGATACGCAGTATTTT.

The CDR3 bases are TGTGCCAGCAGCTCGTCCGACAGGGATAACACTGAAGCTTTCTTT. Translated, it gives CASSSSDRDNTEAFF. This chain links TRBV7-9 with TRBJ1-1; 7 bases align to TRBD1. This CDR3 is 15 amino acids long. Germline values: CDR1 SEHNR, CDR2 FQNEAQ (reference sequence). Trimming took 4 bases from V and 2 from J; bases not matched to a gene: 7. Complete variable domain (other parts from reference TRBV7-9 and TRBJ1-1): DTGVSQNPRHKITKRGQNVTFRCDPISEHNRLYWYRQTLGQGPEFLTYFQNEAQLEKSRLLSDRFSAERPKGSFSTLEIQRTEQGDSAMYLCASSSSDRDNTEAFFGQGTRLTVV.

This clonotype has just a few counts. V and J are TRBV11-2 and TRBJ2-1; no clear D gene. Germline V lookup: CDR1 SGHAT, CDR2 FQNNGV. This CDR3 has 12 residues. V lost 6 bases and J lost 6, with 9 bases in between. CDR3 sequence: CASSDSFNEQFF. The CDR3 DNA reads TGTGCCAGCAGTGACTCTTTCAATGAGCAGTTCTTC.

The rearrangement uses TRBV3-1 and TRBJ2-5; 8 bases agree with TRBD2. Germline-derived CDR1 and CDR2 are LGHDT and YNNKEL (reference sequence). This CDR3 comprises 17 residues. V lost 0 bases and J lost 1; bases outside the gene matches: 7. The CDR3 reads CASSQDSGGDLQETQYF. The CDR3 DNA reads TGTGCCAGCAGCCAAGATTCCGGGGGGGACCTCCAAGAGACCCAGTACTTC.

There are many counts of this clonotype. The J gene is TRBJ2-7, the V gene TRBV19, with 7 bases identical to TRBD2. CDR3 length: 14 amino acids. Looked up from germline, CDR1 is LNHDA and CDR2 is SQIVND (reference sequence). Trimming removed 4 bases from V and 4 bases from J; junction bases left unmatched: 7. The CDR3 protein is CASSTGGSLYEQYF. The CDR3 DNA sequence: TGTGCCAGTAGTACTGGCGGGAGCCTGTACGAGCAGTACTTC.

The chain uses TRBV27 and TRBJ1-2; D remains ambiguous. Germline loops: CDR1 MNHEY, CDR2 SMNVEV (reference sequence). Trimming stripped 6 bases from V and 1 base from J, with 9 bases between. This CDR3 is 13 amino acids long. The CDR3 DNA is TGTGCCAGCAGCCCTGGTAGTAACTATGGCTACACCTTC. Protein: CASSPGSNYGYTF.

V usage is TRBV15 and J usage is TRBJ2-3; D unclear. Trimming cost V 5 bases and J 4 bases, with 19 bases left between them. The germline CDR1 and CDR2 sequences are LNHNV and YYDKDF (reference sequence). This CDR3 region has 16 residues. The CDR3 DNA follows: TGTGCCACCAGCCTCGGCACCTCCCCTACGGCAGATACGCAGTATTTT. It yields the protein CATSLGTSPTADTQYF.

This clonotype was seen many times. The chain employs TRBV5-4 and TRBJ2-7; D is uncertain. Germline V gene lookup returns CDR1 SGHNT and CDR2 YYREEE (reference sequence). V lost 0 bases and J lost 2, with 6 bases in between. The CDR3 is made up of 13 amino acids. The CDR3 sequence is CASSLEDPYEQYF. As DNA, the CDR3 is TGTGCCAGCAGCTTGGAGGACCCCTACGAGCAGTACTTC.

With regard to this clonotype: This clone may be a read error of a much larger clone one base away. It is likely a read error, because the conserved phenylalanine at the end of the CDR3 is missing. The CDR3 region is CASSQSRNQPQHL. In nucleotides, the CDR3 is TGTGCCAGCAGTCAAAGCCGGAATCAGCCCCAGCATCTT. The rearrangement joins TRBV6-5 to TRBJ1-5; unclear D gene. CDR3 length equals 13 residues. Germline assignment: CDR1 MNHEY and CDR2 SVGAGI. V was clipped by 5 bases and J by 4 bases, with 9 bases between them.

The chain links TRBV7-9 to TRBJ1-1; 8 nucleotides match TRBD1. Losses at the gene ends were 5 bases for V and 1 base for J; bases not matched to a gene: 12. The CDR3 has 17 amino acids. Germline V lookup: CDR1 SEHNR, CDR2 FQNEAQ (reference sequence). Here the CDR3 DNA reads TGTGCCAGCAGCCCTAAATTACAGGGGGGGAGGAACACTGAAGCTTTCTTT. Protein product: CASSPKLQGGRNTEAFF.

This clonotype was recorded many times. The rearrangement links TRBV5-6 to TRBJ2-7; 7 bases align to TRBD1. Trimming took 4 bases from V and 1 from J; bases not matched to a gene: 14. Germline lookup yields CDR1 SGHDT and CDR2 YYEEEE. The CDR3 loop spans 17 amino acids. The CDR3 sequence: CASSNTKVNRGSYEQYF. CDR3 coding DNA: TGTGCCAGCAGCAACACGAAGGTAAACAGGGGTTCCTACGAGCAGTACTTC.

This clonotype was recorded many times. This chain uses TRBV2 with TRBJ2-3, with D possibly being TRBD2 (5 bases). CDR1 SNHLY and CDR2 FYNNEI come from the germline V gene. V was trimmed by 4 bases and J by 5 bases, leaving 10 bases between them. The CDR3 runs to 13 residues. The DNA for the CDR3 is TGTGCCAGCAGTGGGACGGGGTTAGATACGCAGTATTTT. Its protein product is CASSGTGLDTQYF.

This clonotype came up many times. V usage is TRBV10-3 and J usage is TRBJ2-7; D unresolved. Trimming stripped 0 bases from V and 2 bases from J, with 8 bases between. Germline V gene sequence: CDR1 ENHRY, CDR2 SYGVKD. The length of the CDR3 is 14 residues. The CDR3 DNA sequence: TGTGCCATCAGTGAGTCCAGCCCCACCTACGAGCAGTACTTC. Translation: CAISESSPTYEQYF.

At least ten counts were recorded for this clonotype. The chain is built from TRBV7-6 and TRBJ2-7; possibly TRBD2 for D (5 bases). This CDR3 has 13 residues. Trimming removed 5 bases from V and 5 bases from J, with 13 bases in between. CDR1 SGHVS and CDR2 FNYEAQ come from the germline V gene. The CDR3 region has the DNA TGTGCCAGCAGCCCGCCGAGGGCCCACGAGCAGTACTTC. Translating gives CASSPPRAHEQYF.

Ten or more counts support this clonotype. J is TRBJ1-2 and V is TRBV5-4; TRBD1 matches 8 bases. CDR3 length equals 17 residues. V shed 3 bases and J 4 bases; nucleotides not matched to a gene: 14. The germline V gene encodes CDR1 SGHNT and CDR2 YYREEE (reference sequence). This chain's CDR3 is CASSWDQGAHLLYGYTF. DNA for the CDR3: TGTGCCAGCAGCTGGGATCAGGGGGCGCATCTACTCTATGGCTACACCTTC.

This clonotype has a count of ten or more. This chain uses TRBV6-6 with TRBJ2-1; 8 positions match TRBD2. Trimming cost V 6 bases and J 3 bases; bases outside gene matches: 13. The CDR3 has 17 amino acids. The germline V gene encodes CDR1 MNHNY and CDR2 SVGAGI (reference sequence). Here the CDR3 DNA reads TGTGCCAGCAGCCTGGAGATCGGGACTAGATACTACAATGAGCAGTTCTTC. Translating gives CASSLEIGTRYYNEQFF.